This TCR beta chain derives from a study of human T cells and chemical hapten exposure. About the study: It was small differences in pooled library volume that mainly caused per-sample TCR yields to vary. Study-level findings and limits: No alteration of TCRs above 1 in 1000 frequency was seen with DPC sensitization.

Of note for this clonotype: Its antigen is not known.

TCRdb analysed the 5' RACE reads with MiXCR anew, one entry per CDR3 protein. The sample has 110,000 or so distinct CDR3 sequences; 15% to 20% are singletons. The V and J ends lost 7 bases and 2 bases, in that order; junction bases with no gene match: 14. The CDR3 is made up of 16 amino acids. Germline V lookup: CDR1 MNHEY, CDR2 SVGEGT. Extraction of total RNA was performed on unfractionated whole blood. J is TRBJ2-7 and V is TRBV6-2 or TRBV6-3, with TRBD2 identical over 7 bases. The TCR sequence derives from a human donor in good health. CDR3 DNA: TGTGCCAGCACTTCTCCCGCGGGGGAGGGTCCCTACGAGCAGTACTTC. It yields the protein CASTSPAGEGPYEQYF.